A single sample gave rise to the 25 T cell receptor beta chains below, sequenced in a study of a mutant IDH1 vaccine in newly diagnosed glioma. Using immunoSEQ multiplex PCR, the repertoire was profiled, and TCRdb retains in-frame clones only, with some absent. The data contain 50,000 to 60,000 clones, around 80% of them singletons. Regarding time point: week 23, last vaccination. All doses held 300 ug of mutant IDH1 20-mer peptide, with topical imiquimod. Their cognate antigens are unknown. The source material was PBMCs, sampled from a glioma patient whose treatment included an IDH1 peptide vaccine. These receptors were taken from a man between 40 and 49 years old with glioma.

The rearrangement uses TRBV4-2 and TRBJ2-7; D possibly corresponds to TRBD2 (6 bases). V shed 2 bases and J shed 4 bases, with 15 bases lying between them. The CDR3 covers 15 residues. Germline CDR1 reads LGHNA; CDR2 reads YNFKEQ. CDR3 loop: CASSQRTGVVYEQYF. CDR3 bases: TGTGCCAGCAGCCAAAGGACGGGGGTGGTGTACGAGCAGTACTTC.

V usage is TRBV5-1 and J usage is TRBJ2-5; 7 bases match TRBD1. V lost 4 bases to trimming and J lost 4 bases; unmatched junction nucleotides: 10. Germline assignment: CDR1 SGHRS and CDR2 YFSETQ. The CDR3 extends over 15 amino acids. As DNA, the CDR3 is TGCGCCAGCAGCCCTTCCCAGGGGGTTGGAGAGACCCAGTACTTC. This sequence encodes CASSPSQGVGETQYF.

This clone was found once. The chain joins TRBV27 to TRBJ2-1, with 14 positions matching TRBD2. The CDR3 contains 15 residues. The junction had 5 bases not matched to a gene; V was cut back by 5 bases and J by 8 bases. The germline V gene encodes CDR1 MNHEY and CDR2 SMNVEV (reference sequence). The CDR3 reads CASSRGLAGGYEQFF. As DNA, the CDR3 is TGTGCCAGCAGTCGCGGACTAGCGGGGGGTTATGAGCAGTTCTTC.

This clone turned up a few times. The CDR3 here is CASRWGSGGGNSPLHF. The CDR3 bases are TGTGCCAGCAGGTGGGGGAGCGGGGGTGGAAATTCACCCCTCCACTTT. The chain employs TRBV6-6 and TRBJ1-6; a weak D match, TRBD1 (5 bases). Germline V gene data show CDR1 as MNHNY and CDR2 as SVGAGI (reference sequence). The ends were cut back, 6 bases at V and 7 bases at J, with 19 bases in the middle. The CDR3 covers 16 residues.

V gene TRBV6-5 combines with J gene TRBJ1-3; D remains unclear. CDR3 length: 12 amino acids. In germline, CDR1 is MNHEY, CDR2 SVGAGI. V was cut by 8 bases and J by 1 base, with 6 bases left in between. The CDR3: CASAKSGNTIYF. The CDR3 DNA reads as TGTGCCAGCGCCAAATCTGGAAACACCATATATTTT.

In regard to this clone: One end of the junction is discordant with germline, which a read error may explain. CDR3 DNA sequence: TGTGCCAGCAACTCAGGGGGTATAGGGGGGCTGTTTTTT. Encoded protein: CASNSGGIGGLFF. The rearrangement joins TRBV28 to TRBJ2-2, with 7 positions matching TRBD1. Germline V CDR1 and CDR2: MDHEN, SYDVKM. CDR3 length equals 13 residues.

This rearrangement joins TRBV6-5 to TRBJ2-7; D might be TRBD2 (5 bases). Trimming cost V 7 bases and J 1 base, with 11 bases left between them. CDR1 MNHEY and CDR2 SVGAGI come from the germline V gene. This CDR3 has 13 amino acids. CDR3 in amino acids: CASKARGSYEQYF. The CDR3 nucleotides are TGTGCCAGCAAGGCCCGGGGATCCTACGAGCAGTACTTC.

V usage is TRBV4-2 and J usage is TRBJ1-5; 7 nucleotides line up with TRBD1. CDR3 length: 15 residues. With V trimmed by 0 bases and J by 6 bases, 5 bases remained unmatched. Germline assignment: CDR1 LGHNA and CDR2 YNFKEQ. The DNA for the CDR3 is TGTGCCAGCAGCCAAGATATACAGGGGTCTCAGCCCCAGCATTTT. Translated: CASSQDIQGSQPQHF.

The chain is built from TRBV11-2 and TRBJ2-1; 13 bases fit TRBD2. V dropped 5 bases and J dropped 15; count of bases not matched to a gene: 16. The germline gives CDR1 SGHAT, CDR2 FQNNGV. CDR3 length: 16 amino acids. CDR3 residues: CASSRTSGGAKGSLFF. The CDR3 DNA sequence: TGTGCCAGCAGCCGAACTAGCGGGGGGGCCAAAGGCTCTCTGTTCTTC.

The V and J genes are TRBV7-8 and TRBJ2-6, with TRBD1 identical over 7 bases. CDR1 SGHVS and CDR2 FQNEAQ come from the germline V gene. V trimming: 9 bases; J trimming: 1 base; junction bases outside the gene matches: 9. The CDR3 totals 16 residues. The CDR3 bases are TGTGCCAGTAGGAAGGGGGCTGGATCTGGGGCCAACGTCCTGACTTTC. This encodes CASRKGAGSGANVLTF. Filled out from reference TRBV7-8 and TRBJ2-6, the complete variable domain reads GAGVSQSPRYKVAKRGQDVALRCDPISGHVSLFWYQQALGQGPEFLTYFQNEAQLDKSGLPSDRFFAERPEGSVSTLKIQRTQQEDSAVYLCASRKGAGSGANVLTFGAGSRLTVL.

The table lists this clone with a count of one. The chain has TRBV15 and TRBJ1-4; D is perhaps TRBD1 (5 bases). The length of the CDR3 is 15 residues. V was shortened by 5 bases and J by 3 bases, with 13 bases between the two germline ends. The germline CDR1 and CDR2 sequences are LNHNV and YYDKDF (reference sequence). For the CDR3, the DNA is TGTGCCACCAGCCCGAACGGACACCCTAATGAAAAACTGTTTTTT. It is translated as CATSPNGHPNEKLFF.

The V and J genes are TRBV4-2 and TRBJ1-2; D is undetermined. The CDR3 spans 13 residues. In germline, CDR1 is LGHNA, CDR2 YNFKEQ. Trimming took off 0 bases at V and 8 bases at J, with 10 bases between the two ends. CDR3 nucleotide sequence: TGTGCCAGCAGCCAAGAAGCAGGCTCAGGCTACACCTTC. Translating gives CASSQEAGSGYTF.

This chain uses TRBV5-6 with TRBJ1-5; D is unclear. In germline, CDR1 is SGHDT, CDR2 YYEEEE. This CDR3 comprises 15 residues. The V end lost 1 base, the J end lost 4 bases, and 12 bases lay between the germline ends. The CDR3 reads CASSLRVTGNQPQHF. In DNA, the CDR3 is TGTGCCAGCAGCTTGAGGGTAACGGGGAATCAGCCCCAGCATTTT.

The V call is TRBV9, the J call TRBJ2-3; 10 positions agree with TRBD2. The CDR3 has 20 amino acids. With V trimmed by 4 bases and J by 1 base, 18 bases remained unmatched. The germline gives CDR1 SGDLS, CDR2 YYNGEE. The CDR3 is CASSLTGHQRGGLGTDTQYF. The CDR3 nucleotides read TGTGCCAGCAGCCTCACAGGTCACCAGCGGGGGGGTCTGGGCACAGATACGCAGTATTTT. Looking up the rest from reference TRBV9 and TRBJ2-3 gives the full variable domain: DSGVTQTPKHLITATGQRVTLRCSPRSGDLSVYWYQQSLDQGLQFLIQYYNGEERAKGNILERFSAQQFPDLHSELNLSSLELGDSALYFCASSLTGHQRGGLGTDTQYFGPGTRLTVL.

This chain links TRBV18 with TRBJ2-3; 9 nucleotides agree with TRBD2. CDR3 length: 16 residues. The V segment lost 4 bases and the J segment 2 bases; nucleotides outside the gene matches: 7. In germline, CDR1 is KGHSH, CDR2 LQKENI. CDR3: CASSLFASGATDTQYF. The CDR3 DNA reads as TGTGCCAGCTCACTGTTCGCTAGCGGGGCCACAGATACGCAGTATTTT.

V and J are TRBV11-2 and TRBJ2-5; 7 nucleotides agree with TRBD1. Germline values: CDR1 SGHAT, CDR2 FQNNGV. V was pared by 5 bases and J by 7 bases, with 13 bases of the junction left unmatched. The CDR3 runs 15 residues. The CDR3 is CASSPDLDRIGTQYF. The CDR3 coding sequence is TGTGCCAGCAGCCCTGACTTGGACAGGATTGGGACCCAGTACTTC.

The rearrangement uses TRBV6-6 and TRBJ1-6; D is possibly TRBD1 (6 bases). V was pared by 4 bases and J by 6 bases, with 13 bases between. This CDR3 region has 15 residues. CDR1 is MNHNY and CDR2 is SVGAGI in the germline V gene (reference sequence). The CDR3 coding sequence is TGTGCCAGCAGTTGGGGTACAGGGATTAATTCACCCCTCCACTTT. Protein sequence: CASSWGTGINSPLHF.

This sequence joins TRBV5-6 and TRBJ1-2, with TRBD1 matching over 7 bases. The J segment lost 6 bases and the V segment lost 4 bases, leaving 6 bases of the junction unmatched. Germline values: CDR1 SGHDT, CDR2 YYEEEE. The length of the CDR3 is 13 residues. This CDR3 reads CASSPTGTDGYTF. The CDR3 nucleotides are TGTGCCAGCAGCCCGACCGGGACAGATGGCTACACCTTC. Looking up the rest from reference TRBV5-6 and TRBJ1-2 gives the full variable domain: DAGVTQSPTHLIKTRGQQVTLRCSPKSGHDTVSWYQQALGQGPQFIFQYYEEEERQRGNFPDRFSGHQFPNYSSELNVNALLLGDSALYLCASSPTGTDGYTFGSGTRLTVV.

This clone has only one observation. The J gene is TRBJ1-1, the V gene TRBV19, with 8 bases identical to TRBD1. The CDR3 runs 15 residues. In germline, CDR1 is LNHDA, CDR2 SQIVND (reference sequence). After removal of 1 base from V and 1 base from J, the junction contained 2 bases not matched to a gene. The CDR3 spells CASSIGTGKNTEAFF. As DNA, the CDR3 is TGTGCCAGTAGTATAGGGACAGGGAAGAACACTGAAGCTTTCTTT. The full variable domain, in which reference TRBV19 and TRBJ1-1 provide the parts outside the CDR3, is DGGITQSPKYLFRKEGQNVTLSCEQNLNHDAMYWYRQDPGQGLRLIYYSQIVNDFQKGDIAEGYSVSREKKESFPLTVTSAQKNPTAFYLCASSIGTGKNTEAFFGQGTRLTVV.

This CDR3 is CASKASGGGYEQFF. The CDR3 coding sequence is TGCGCCAGCAAGGCCAGCGGGGGGGGGTATGAGCAGTTCTTC. This chain joins TRBV10-2 and TRBJ2-1; TRBD2 aligns across 10 bases. With V trimmed by 7 bases and J by 8 bases, 8 bases remained unmatched. The CDR3 has 14 residues. Germline V gene lookup returns CDR1 WSHSY and CDR2 SAAADI.

Notes on this clone: Other DNA sequences in this specimen translate into the identical CDR3. The rearrangement uses TRBV5-1 and TRBJ1-1; D is unclear. This CDR3 spans 13 amino acids. The germline gives CDR1 SGHRS, CDR2 YFSETQ. Trimming shortened V by 2 bases and J by 5 bases, and 10 bases separated the two germline ends. The CDR3: CASSLVGSTEAFF. CDR3 nucleotides: TGCGCCAGCAGCTTAGTAGGGAGTACTGAAGCTTTCTTT.

V gene TRBV18 combines with J gene TRBJ1-1; no clear D. CDR3 length equals 16 residues. V dropped 0 bases and J dropped 0 bases, with 11 bases sitting between them. Per the germline V gene, CDR1 is KGHSH and CDR2 is LQKENI. CDR3 sequence reads: CASSPPSLTVNTEAFF. The DNA of the CDR3 is TGTGCCAGCTCACCACCGTCTCTCACTGTGAACACTGAAGCTTTCTTT.

The chain is built from TRBV30 and TRBJ2-5; D perhaps matches TRBD1 (7 bases). The CDR3 is 13 amino acids. Germline V gene lookup returns CDR1 GTSNPN and CDR2 SVGIG (reference sequence). Trimming stripped 5 bases from V and 0 bases from J, with 10 bases between. In DNA, the CDR3 is TGTGCCTGGGCAGGGGGGTACCAAGAGACCCAGTACTTC. Translating gives CAWAGGYQETQYF. The full variable domain, rest sourced from reference TRBV30 and TRBJ2-5, is SQTIHQWPATLVQPVGSPLSLECTVEGTSNPNLYWYRQAAGRGLQLLFYSVGIGQISSEVPQNLSASRPQDRQFILSSKKLLLSDSGFYLCAWAGGYQETQYFGPGTRLLVL.

The chain is built from TRBV2 and TRBJ1-5, with TRBD1 matching 8 bases. The trim removed 7 bases at V and 7 bases at J, leaving 12 bases unmatched. The CDR3 runs to 15 residues. Germline V CDR1 and CDR2: SNHLY, FYNNEI. The CDR3 DNA reads as TGTGCCAGCATGATAGGTACAGGGGGTAGGCAGCCCCAGCATTTT. Translating gives CASMIGTGGRQPQHF.

V usage is TRBV19 and J usage is TRBJ1-2; D is possibly TRBD1 (5 bases). The CDR3 length is 13 residues. V lost 4 bases, J lost 6 bases, and 12 bases lay in between. CDR1 and CDR2 (germline): LNHDA, SQIVND (reference sequence). The CDR3 nucleotides read TGTGCCAGTAGTACCATTCAGGGAGATGGCTACACCTTC. Amino acid sequence: CASSTIQGDGYTF.